This entry lists 14 T cell receptor beta chains sequenced from one sample in a study of cytomegalovirus exposure and HLA in healthy donors. The PCR made use of 60 Vbeta and 13 Jbeta primers. TCRdb keeps only in-frame clones here, not all; method: immunoSEQ multiplex PCR. In the table there are roughly 200,000 clones, around 77% of which are singletons. Source material: PBMCs. The receptors stem from a man aged 55 to 70 in good health and CMV-seronegative.

The gene calls are TRBV20-1 and TRBJ2-3; D is ambiguous. This CDR3 region has 10 residues. Per germline, CDR1 DFQATT and CDR2 SNEGSKA (reference sequence). Trimming left V 5 bases short and J 5 bases short, with 5 bases between. In nucleotides, the CDR3 is TGCAGTGCTTTAGTAGATACGCAGTATTTT. Its protein is CSALVDTQYF.

This chain uses TRBV10-3 with TRBJ1-5, with D possibly matching TRBD1 (6 bases). The length of the CDR3 is 16 residues. V lost 10 bases and J 6 bases, leaving 25 bases between the germline ends. Germline values: CDR1 ENHRY, CDR2 SYGVKD. The CDR3 DNA sequence: TGTGCCACCCAACCCGTGCCCAGGGGTGAGGGTCAGCCCCAGCATTTT. It encodes CATQPVPRGEGQPQHF.

The gene calls are TRBV19 and TRBJ2-1, with D possibly TRBD1 on 5 matching bases. Germline values: CDR1 LNHDA, CDR2 SQIVND (reference sequence). The CDR3 totals 14 residues. V gave up 3 bases and J gave up 4 bases, with 10 bases separating them. Here the CDR3 DNA reads TGTGCCAGTAGTATGGGGCTGGTGTACAATGAGCAGTTCTTC. Translation gives CASSMGLVYNEQFF.

The genes are TRBV6-5 and TRBJ2-6, with D tentatively TRBD2 (6 bases). Trimming took 7 bases from V and 4 from J, leaving 14 bases between them. CDR1 and CDR2 from the germline V gene are MNHEY and SVGAGI. This CDR3 region has 15 residues. Here the CDR3 reads CASIGTSGGANVLTF. The CDR3 DNA is TGTGCCAGCATAGGGACTTCGGGCGGGGCCAACGTCCTGACTTTC.

The chain has TRBV6-1 and TRBJ2-7; 7 bases fit TRBD1. Germline V gene sequence: CDR1 MNHNS, CDR2 SASEGT. The CDR3 has 14 residues. V trimming: 4 bases; J trimming: 2 bases; junction bases outside the gene matches: 5. This CDR3 is CASSGLGQTYEQYF. CDR3 bases: TGTGCCAGCAGTGGATTGGGACAGACCTACGAGCAGTACTTC.

This chain joins TRBV19 and TRBJ1-1; D is possibly TRBD1 (6 bases). Looked up from germline, CDR1 is LNHDA and CDR2 is SQIVND (reference sequence). This CDR3 is 13 amino acids long. The V and J ends lost 6 bases and 4 bases respectively, with 12 bases between them. CDR3 in DNA: TGTGCCAGTAGACAGGGCCTGGGCACTGAAGCTTTCTTT. Translated, it gives CASRQGLGTEAFF.

In its sample, this clone was seen a few times. V gene TRBV10-1 combines with J gene TRBJ1-4; weak D call: TRBD1 (6 bases). The CDR3 totals 17 residues. Germline lookup yields CDR1 WNHNN and CDR2 SYGVQD (reference sequence). Deletions cut 3 bases from V and 3 bases from J, with 17 bases between. CDR3 region: CASSDKAGVGANEKLFF. The DNA of the CDR3 is TGCGCCAGCAGTGATAAGGCAGGGGTAGGTGCTAATGAAAAACTGTTTTTT.

This clone was recorded a few times. The CDR3 region is CASSRERDPSYEQYF. As DNA, the CDR3 is TGCGCCAGCAGCCGGGAGAGGGATCCCTCCTACGAGCAGTACTTC. The chain links TRBV4-1 to TRBJ2-7; perhaps TRBD2 as D (5 bases). Trimming removed 4 bases at V and 0 bases at J, with 13 bases between. The CDR3 sequence is 15 residues long. Germline CDR1 reads MGHRA; CDR2 reads YSYEKL.

The chain couples TRBV5-6 to TRBJ1-2; D gene ambiguous. The CDR3 totals 13 residues. Germline CDR1 and CDR2: SGHDT and YYEEEE. Deletions cut 0 bases from V and 6 bases from J, with 9 bases between. The CDR3 loop reads CASSLGVQDGYTF. In DNA form, the CDR3 reads TGTGCCAGCAGCTTGGGAGTTCAAGATGGCTACACCTTC.

The chain employs TRBV9 and TRBJ2-1, with a weak D call TRBD2 (5 bases). The CDR3 is 16 amino acids. Trimming left V 2 bases short and J 6 bases short, with 18 bases between. Germline V gene sequence: CDR1 SGDLS, CDR2 YYNGEE. The CDR3 spells CASSVVGLASFNEQFF. The CDR3 coding sequence is TGTGCCAGCAGCGTGGTGGGCCTAGCAAGCTTCAATGAGCAGTTCTTC.

This clone was found once. The CDR3 nucleotides are TGTGCCAGCAGCCTAAGACTAGCCGACAATGAGCAGTTCTTC. Its translation: CASSLRLADNEQFF. This rearrangement joins TRBV6-5 to TRBJ2-1, with 7 bases lining up with TRBD2. With V trimmed by 6 bases and J by 5 bases, 7 bases remained unmatched. The CDR3 totals 14 residues. Germline values: CDR1 MNHEY, CDR2 SVGAGI.

This clone is a singleton in its sample. V gene TRBV4-2 combines with J gene TRBJ1-2; 7 bases match TRBD1. The J segment lost 5 bases and the V segment lost 3 bases, leaving 12 bases of the junction unmatched. The CDR3 loop spans 16 amino acids. The germline CDR1 and CDR2 sequences are LGHNA and YNFKEQ. The CDR3 sequence: CASSQARQGAGYGYTF. In DNA form, the CDR3 reads TGTGCCAGCAGCCAGGCTAGACAGGGTGCGGGGTATGGCTACACCTTC.

Remarks on this clone: Other DNA sequences in the same sample also yield this CDR3. The J gene is TRBJ1-1, the V gene TRBV6-5; 8 bases are shared with TRBD1. With 2 bases clipped from V and 1 base from J, the junction kept 0 bases outside the gene matches. The CDR3 has 14 residues. Looked up from germline, CDR1 is MNHEY and CDR2 is SVGAGI. The CDR3 DNA reads TGTGCCAGCAGTTACGGGACAGGGAACACTGAAGCTTTCTTT. Protein sequence: CASSYGTGNTEAFF.

This chain uses TRBV2 with TRBJ2-7; D is uncertain. Looked up from germline, CDR1 is SNHLY and CDR2 is FYNNEI. V was shortened by 4 bases and J by 1 base, with 8 bases between the two germline ends. The CDR3 length is 13 residues. The CDR3 DNA reads as TGTGCCAGCAGTGGCACACCGTCCTACGAGCAGTACTTC. It codes for CASSGTPSYEQYF.